The clone carrying this T cell receptor (beta chain) has more than one count but fewer than ten. The antigen is not known. Other DNA sequences within the sample encode an identical CDR3. The CD8 memory fraction combined CD45RO+ cells with TemRA cells (CCR7-negative CD45RA+). TCRdb's table, derived via immunoSEQ multiplex PCR, lists solely in-frame clones and lacks some. Found here are about 100,000 clones, 60% to 70% of them singletons; the top ten hold around half. The sample comes from a study of shared clonotypes between healthy human individuals. General observations from the study: In contrast to clonotypes shared by all four donors, non-shared clonotypes had lower generation probabilities. The genetic and exposure-history diversity represented was limited by few donors.

Germline V gene sequence: CDR1 MDHEN, CDR2 SYDVKM. V was shortened by 3 bases and J by 4 bases, with 7 bases between the two germline ends. This CDR3 is built from 12 residues. The sequence was obtained from a man aged 25-45 years in good health. The sequenced sample was memory CD8+ T cells sorted from blood. The subset denotes: CD45RO+ cells pooled with CCR7-negative TemRA cells. J is TRBJ2-7 and V is TRBV28; no definite D call. Here the CDR3 reads CASSFVDYEQYF. For the CDR3, the DNA is TGTGCCAGCAGTTTTGTGGATTACGAGCAGTACTTC.